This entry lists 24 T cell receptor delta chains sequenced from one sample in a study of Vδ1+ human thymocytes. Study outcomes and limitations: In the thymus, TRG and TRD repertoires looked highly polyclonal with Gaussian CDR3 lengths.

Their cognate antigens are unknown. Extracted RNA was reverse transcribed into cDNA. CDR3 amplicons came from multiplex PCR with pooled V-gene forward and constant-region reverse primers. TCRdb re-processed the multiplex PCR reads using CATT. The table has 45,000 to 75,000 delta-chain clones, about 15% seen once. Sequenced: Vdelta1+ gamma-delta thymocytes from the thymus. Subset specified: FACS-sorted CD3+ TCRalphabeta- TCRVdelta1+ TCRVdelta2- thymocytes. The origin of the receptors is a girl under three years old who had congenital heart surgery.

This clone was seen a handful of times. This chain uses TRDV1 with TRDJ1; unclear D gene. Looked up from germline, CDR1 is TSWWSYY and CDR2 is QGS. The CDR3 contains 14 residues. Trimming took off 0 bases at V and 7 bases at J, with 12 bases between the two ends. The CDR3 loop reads CALGELGGLFKLIF. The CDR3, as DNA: TGTGCTCTTGGGGAACTAGGAGGTCTTTTTAAACTCATCTTT.

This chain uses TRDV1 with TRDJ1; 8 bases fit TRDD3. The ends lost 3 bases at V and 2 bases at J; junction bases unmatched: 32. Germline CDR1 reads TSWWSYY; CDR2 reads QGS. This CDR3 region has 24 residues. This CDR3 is CALGDPPPFLASGDTFPLTDKLIF. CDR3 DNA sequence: TGTGCTCTTGGGGACCCCCCCCCATTTTTGGCTAGCGGGGATACCTTTCCTCTTACCGATAAACTCATCTTT.

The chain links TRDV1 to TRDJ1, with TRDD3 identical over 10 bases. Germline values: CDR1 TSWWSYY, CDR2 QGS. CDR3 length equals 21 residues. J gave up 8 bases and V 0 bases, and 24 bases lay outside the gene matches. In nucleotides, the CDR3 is TGTGCTCTTGGGGAACTAAGGGAGGCTCCCCTCGGGGGATACGCACTGGCCAAACTCATCTTT. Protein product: CALGELREAPLGGYALAKLIF.

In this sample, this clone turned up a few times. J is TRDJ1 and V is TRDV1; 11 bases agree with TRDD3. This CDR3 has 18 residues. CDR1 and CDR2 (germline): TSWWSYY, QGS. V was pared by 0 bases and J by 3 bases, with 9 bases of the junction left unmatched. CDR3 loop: CALGELSYYWGISDKLIF. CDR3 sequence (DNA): TGTGCTCTTGGGGAACTGTCCTATTACTGGGGGATATCCGATAAACTCATCTTT.

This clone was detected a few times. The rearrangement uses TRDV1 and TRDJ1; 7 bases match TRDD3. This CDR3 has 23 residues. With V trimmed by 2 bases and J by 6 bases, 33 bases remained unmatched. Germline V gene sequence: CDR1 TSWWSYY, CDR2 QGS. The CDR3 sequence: CALGEFSFDNSCPAGGCTNKLIF. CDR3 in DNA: TGTGCTCTTGGGGAATTCTCCTTTGATAATTCCTGCCCTGCTGGGGGTTGTACCAATAAACTCATCTTT.

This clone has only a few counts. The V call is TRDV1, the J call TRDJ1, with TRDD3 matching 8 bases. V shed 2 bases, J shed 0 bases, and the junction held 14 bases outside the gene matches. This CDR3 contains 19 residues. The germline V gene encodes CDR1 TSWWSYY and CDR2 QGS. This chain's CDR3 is CALGENHRTGGPYTDKLIF. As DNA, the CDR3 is TGTGCTCTTGGGGAAAATCACCGCACTGGGGGCCCGTACACCGATAAACTCATCTTT.

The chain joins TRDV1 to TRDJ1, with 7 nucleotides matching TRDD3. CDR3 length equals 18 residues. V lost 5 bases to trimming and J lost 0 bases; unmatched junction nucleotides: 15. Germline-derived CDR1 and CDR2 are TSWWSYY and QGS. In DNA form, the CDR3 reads TGTGCTCTTGGGAAAGGGCTTCCACGGGATACATACACCGATAAACTCATCTTT. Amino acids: CALGKGLPRDTYTDKLIF.

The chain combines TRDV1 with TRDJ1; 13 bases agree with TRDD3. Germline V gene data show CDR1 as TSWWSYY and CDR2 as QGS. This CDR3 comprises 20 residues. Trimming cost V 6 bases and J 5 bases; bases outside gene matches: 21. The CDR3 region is CALGILLESCTGGYADKLIF. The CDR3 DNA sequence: TGTGCTCTTGGAATCCTCCTAGAATCTTGTACTGGGGGATACGCGGATAAACTCATCTTT.

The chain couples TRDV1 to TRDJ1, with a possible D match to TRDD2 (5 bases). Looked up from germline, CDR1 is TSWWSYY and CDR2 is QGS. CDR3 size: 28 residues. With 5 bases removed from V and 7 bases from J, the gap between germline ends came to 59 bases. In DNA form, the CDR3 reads TGTGCTCTTGGGAAAGGGGCCTCGGAGGGTTCCAACTACCCGATATCTTCCGGTCCCTGCCCGTGCACCCCTAAACTCATCTTT. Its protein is CALGKGASEGSNYPISSGPCPCTPKLIF.

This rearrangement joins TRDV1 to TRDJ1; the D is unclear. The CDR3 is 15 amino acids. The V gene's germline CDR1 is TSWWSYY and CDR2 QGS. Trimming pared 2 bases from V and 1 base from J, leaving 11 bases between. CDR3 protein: CALGEWAGSTDKLIF. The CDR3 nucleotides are TGTGCTCTTGGGGAATGGGCCGGTTCCACCGATAAACTCATCTTT.

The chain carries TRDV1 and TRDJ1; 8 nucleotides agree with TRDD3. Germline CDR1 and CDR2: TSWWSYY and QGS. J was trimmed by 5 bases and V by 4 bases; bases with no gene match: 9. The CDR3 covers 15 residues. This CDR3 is CALGGVVLGVDKLIF. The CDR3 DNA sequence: TGTGCTCTTGGGGGGGTCGTACTGGGGGTGGATAAACTCATCTTT.

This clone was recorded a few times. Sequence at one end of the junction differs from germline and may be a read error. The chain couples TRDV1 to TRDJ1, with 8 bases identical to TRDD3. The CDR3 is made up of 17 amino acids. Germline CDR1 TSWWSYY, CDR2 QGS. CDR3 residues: CALGERNWGPNTDRLIF. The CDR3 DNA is TGTGCTCTTGGGGAACGGAACTGGGGGCCAAACACCGATAGACTCATCTTT.

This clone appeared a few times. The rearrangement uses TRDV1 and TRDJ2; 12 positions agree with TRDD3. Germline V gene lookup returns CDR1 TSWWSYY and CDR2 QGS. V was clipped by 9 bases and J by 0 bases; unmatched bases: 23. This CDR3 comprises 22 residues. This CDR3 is CALAPSLLTGGYLGALTAQLFF. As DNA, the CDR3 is TGTGCTCTGGCGCCTTCCTTACTTACTGGGGGATACTTGGGGGCTTTGACAGCACAACTCTTCTTT.

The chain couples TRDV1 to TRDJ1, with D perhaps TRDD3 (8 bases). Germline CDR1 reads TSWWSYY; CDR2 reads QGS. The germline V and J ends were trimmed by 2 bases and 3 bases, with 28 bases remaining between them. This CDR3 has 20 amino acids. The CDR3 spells CALGENSYPALGGTADKLIF. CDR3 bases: TGTGCTCTTGGGGAAAATTCCTACCCCGCACTGGGGGGAACGGCCGATAAACTCATCTTT.

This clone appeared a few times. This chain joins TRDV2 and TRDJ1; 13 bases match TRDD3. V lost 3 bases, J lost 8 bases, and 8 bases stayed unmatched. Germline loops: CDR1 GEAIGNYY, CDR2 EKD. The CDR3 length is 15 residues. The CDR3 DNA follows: TGTGCCTGTGACGCCGACTGGGGGATACGTCGGAAACTCATCTTT. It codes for CACDADWGIRRKLIF.

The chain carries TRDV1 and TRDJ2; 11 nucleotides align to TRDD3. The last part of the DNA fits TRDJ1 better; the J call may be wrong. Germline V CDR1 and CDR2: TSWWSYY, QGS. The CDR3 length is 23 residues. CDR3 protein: CALGDFPKRRDRYWGIKTDKLIF. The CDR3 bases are TGTGCTCTTGGGGATTTTCCTAAACGGCGGGATCGGTACTGGGGGATAAAGACCGATAAACTCATCTTT.

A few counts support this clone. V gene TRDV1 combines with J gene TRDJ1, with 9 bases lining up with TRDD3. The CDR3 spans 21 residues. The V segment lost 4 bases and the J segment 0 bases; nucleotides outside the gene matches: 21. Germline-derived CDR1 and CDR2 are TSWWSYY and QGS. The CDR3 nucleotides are TGTGCTCTTGGGGTCCCTCTTTCCTCAAGGGGGGATACCAAGTACACCGATAAACTCATCTTT. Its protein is CALGVPLSSRGDTKYTDKLIF.

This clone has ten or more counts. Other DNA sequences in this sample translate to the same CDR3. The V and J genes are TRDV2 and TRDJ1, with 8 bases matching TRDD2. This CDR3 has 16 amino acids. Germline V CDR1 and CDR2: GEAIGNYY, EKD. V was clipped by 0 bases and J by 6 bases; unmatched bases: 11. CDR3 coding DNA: TGTGCCTGTGACACCCCCTACTTCCTACTACCGAATAAACTCATCTTT. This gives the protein CACDTPYFLLPNKLIF.

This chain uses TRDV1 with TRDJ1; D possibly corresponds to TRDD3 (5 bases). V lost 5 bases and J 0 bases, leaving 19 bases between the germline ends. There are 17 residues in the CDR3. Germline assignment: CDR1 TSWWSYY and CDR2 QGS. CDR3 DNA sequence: TGTGCTCTTGGGATACCAGGGGACAGACCGTACACCGATAAACTCATCTTT. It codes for CALGIPGDRPYTDKLIF.

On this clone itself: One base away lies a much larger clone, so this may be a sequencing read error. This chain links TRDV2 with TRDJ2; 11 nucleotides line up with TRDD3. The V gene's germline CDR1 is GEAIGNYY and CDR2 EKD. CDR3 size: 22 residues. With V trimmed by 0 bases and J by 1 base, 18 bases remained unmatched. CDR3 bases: TGTGCCTGTGACACCGCCCCTACCCCTGGTGGGGGATACGACGTTTTGACAGCACAACTCTTCTTT. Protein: CACDTAPTPGGGYDVLTAQLFF.

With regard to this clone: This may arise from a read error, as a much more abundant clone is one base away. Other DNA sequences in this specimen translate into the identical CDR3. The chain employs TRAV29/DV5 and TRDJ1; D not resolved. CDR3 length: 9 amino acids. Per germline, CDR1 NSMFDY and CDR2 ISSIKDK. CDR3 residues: CAASVVLIF. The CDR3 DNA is TGTGCCGCAAGCGTGGTGCTCATCTTT. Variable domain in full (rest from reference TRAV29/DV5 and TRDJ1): DQQVKQNSPSLSVQEGRISILNCDYTNSMFDYFLWYKKYPAEGPTFLISISSIKDKNEDGRFTVFLNKSAKHLSLHIVPSQPGDSAVYFCAASVVLIFGKGTRVTVEP.

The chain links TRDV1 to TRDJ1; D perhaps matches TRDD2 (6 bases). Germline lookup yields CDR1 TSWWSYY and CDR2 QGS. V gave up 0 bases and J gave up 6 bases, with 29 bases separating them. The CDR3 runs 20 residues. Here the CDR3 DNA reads TGTGCTCTTGGGGAACTCGGTCTCCTACGGGTACCCAATCTTACCTATAAACTCATCTTT. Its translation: CALGELGLLRVPNLTYKLIF.

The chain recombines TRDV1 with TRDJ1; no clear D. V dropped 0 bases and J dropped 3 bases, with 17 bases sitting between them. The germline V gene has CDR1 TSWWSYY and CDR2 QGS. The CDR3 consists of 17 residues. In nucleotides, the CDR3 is TGTGCTCTTGGGGAACTTTCTTACAGTCCACGGGCCGATAAACTCATCTTT. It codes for CALGELSYSPRADKLIF.

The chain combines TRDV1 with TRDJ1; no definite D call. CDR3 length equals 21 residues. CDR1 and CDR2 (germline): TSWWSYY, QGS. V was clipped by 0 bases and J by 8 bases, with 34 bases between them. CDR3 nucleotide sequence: TGTGCTCTTGGGGAACTAAGAGGGAGTCGAGTGGCGCCCTCGGGAGATGGCAAACTCATCTTT. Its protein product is CALGELRGSRVAPSGDGKLIF.